This T cell receptor (beta chain) was recovered during a study of blood T cell repertoires in COVID-19. The assay was immunoSEQ multiplex PCR, and TCRdb's table has in-frame clones only and misses some. The top ten hold roughly 5.2% of the sample, which has roughly 330,000 clones, about 89% seen once. Germline lookup yields CDR1 PRHDT and CDR2 FYEKMQ (reference sequence). The length of the CDR3 is 15 residues. Trimming cost V 10 bases and J 0 bases, with 18 bases left between them. In terms of age and location, participants ranged from roughly 18 to 89 years and lived in about 25 US areas. Symptom resolution, clearance, or two negative PCRs marked donors in Cohort 3 as recovered.

Sequences were obtained from PBMCs or T cells enriched from blood (not recorded which). This TCR came from a woman in her twenties or thirties who had recovered from COVID-19. This chain joins TRBV13 and TRBJ1-1; D gene ambiguous. DNA for the CDR3: TGTGCCACCTCAGCGAGGGTTTACATGAACACTGAAGCTTTCTTT. Its protein product is CATSARVYMNTEAFF.